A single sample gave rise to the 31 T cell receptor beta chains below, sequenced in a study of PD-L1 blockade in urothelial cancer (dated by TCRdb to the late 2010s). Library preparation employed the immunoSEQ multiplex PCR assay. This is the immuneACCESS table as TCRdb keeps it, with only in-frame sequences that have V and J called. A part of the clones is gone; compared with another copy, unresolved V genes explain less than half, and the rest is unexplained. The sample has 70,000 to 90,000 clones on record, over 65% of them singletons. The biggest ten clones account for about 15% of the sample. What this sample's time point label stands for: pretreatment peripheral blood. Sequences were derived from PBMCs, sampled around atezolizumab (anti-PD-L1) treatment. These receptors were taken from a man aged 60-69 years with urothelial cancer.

The CDR3 spells CASSQQGWEQYF. For the CDR3, the DNA is TGTGCCAGCAGTCAACAGGGGTGGGAGCAGTACTTC. This chain joins TRBV2 and TRBJ2-7; TRBD1 agrees at 7 bases. Germline trimming cut 5 bases from V and 7 bases from J; bases unmatched to any gene: 5. In germline, CDR1 is SNHLY, CDR2 FYNNEI. The CDR3 sequence is 12 residues long.

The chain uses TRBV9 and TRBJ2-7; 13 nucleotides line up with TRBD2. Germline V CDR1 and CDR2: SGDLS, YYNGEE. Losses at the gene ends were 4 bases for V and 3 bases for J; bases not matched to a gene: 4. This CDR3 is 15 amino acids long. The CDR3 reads CASSTGLAGSYEQYF. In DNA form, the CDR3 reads TGTGCCAGCAGCACGGGACTAGCGGGGAGCTACGAGCAGTACTTC.

CDR3 loop: CAWRVFGTSSSYEQYF. The DNA for the CDR3 is TGTGCCTGGAGGGTATTCGGGACTTCTAGCTCCTACGAGCAGTACTTC. The gene calls are TRBV30 and TRBJ2-7, with D possibly being TRBD2 (6 bases). Germline loops: CDR1 GTSNPN, CDR2 SVGIG (reference sequence). The V and J ends lost 3 bases and 0 bases respectively, with 18 bases between them. This CDR3 is 16 amino acids long.

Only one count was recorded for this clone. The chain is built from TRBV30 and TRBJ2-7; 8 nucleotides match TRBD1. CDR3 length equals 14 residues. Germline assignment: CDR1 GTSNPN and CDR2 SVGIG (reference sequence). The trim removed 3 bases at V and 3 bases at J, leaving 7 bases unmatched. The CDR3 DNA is TGTGCCTGGAGCGCAGGGGGCTCACACTACGAGCAGTACTTC. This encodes CAWSAGGSHYEQYF.

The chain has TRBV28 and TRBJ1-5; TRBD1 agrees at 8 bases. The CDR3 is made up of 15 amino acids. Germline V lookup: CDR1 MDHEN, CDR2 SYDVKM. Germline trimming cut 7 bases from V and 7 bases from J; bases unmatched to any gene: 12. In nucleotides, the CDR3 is TGTGCCAGCACCAGCTCCGGGACAGGTAGACAGCCCCAGCATTTT. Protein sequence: CASTSSGTGRQPQHF.

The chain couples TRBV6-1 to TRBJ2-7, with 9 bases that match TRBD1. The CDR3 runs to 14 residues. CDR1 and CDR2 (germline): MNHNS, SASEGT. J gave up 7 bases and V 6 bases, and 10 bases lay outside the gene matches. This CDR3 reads CASSVELGQGEQYF. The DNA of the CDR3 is TGTGCCAGCAGCGTTGAGCTAGGACAGGGGGAGCAGTACTTC.

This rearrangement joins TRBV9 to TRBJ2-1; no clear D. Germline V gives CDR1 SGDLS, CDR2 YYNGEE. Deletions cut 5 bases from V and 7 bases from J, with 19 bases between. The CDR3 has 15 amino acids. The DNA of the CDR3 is TGTGCCAGCAGGCCCGACTTGCTTGGATCTAATGAGCAGTTCTTC. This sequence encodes CASRPDLLGSNEQFF.

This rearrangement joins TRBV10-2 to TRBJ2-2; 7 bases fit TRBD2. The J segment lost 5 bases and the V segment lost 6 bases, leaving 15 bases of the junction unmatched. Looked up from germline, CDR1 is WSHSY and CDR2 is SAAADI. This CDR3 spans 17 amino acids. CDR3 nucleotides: TGCGCCAGCAGGCTGTTGGTGGCGGGAGCGGAGACCGGGGAGCTGTTTTTT. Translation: CASRLLVAGAETGELFF.

The chain's CDR3 is CASTPGGLSYNEQFF. CDR3 coding DNA: TGCGCCAGTACCCCAGGGGGGCTCTCCTACAATGAGCAGTTCTTC. The chain is built from TRBV5-1 and TRBJ2-1; TRBD1 might be the D (7 bases). Trimming shortened V by 8 bases and J by 0 bases, and 15 bases separated the two germline ends. Germline V gene sequence: CDR1 SGHRS, CDR2 YFSETQ. The CDR3 totals 15 residues.

The CDR3: CASSLLLTGGAYEQYF. The CDR3 nucleotides read TGTGCCAGCAGTTTGTTGTTGACAGGGGGGGCCTACGAGCAGTACTTC. The chain combines TRBV6-6 with TRBJ2-7, with 9 bases identical to TRBD1. Germline CDR1 and CDR2: MNHNY and SVGAGI (reference sequence). V was pared by 4 bases and J by 2 bases, with 9 bases of the junction left unmatched. CDR3 length: 16 residues.

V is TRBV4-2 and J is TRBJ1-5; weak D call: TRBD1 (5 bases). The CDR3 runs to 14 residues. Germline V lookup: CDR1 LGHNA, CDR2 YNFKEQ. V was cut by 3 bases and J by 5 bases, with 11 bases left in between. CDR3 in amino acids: CASSQGGRDQPQHF. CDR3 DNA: TGTGCCAGCAGCCAGGGGGGTCGTGATCAGCCCCAGCATTTT.

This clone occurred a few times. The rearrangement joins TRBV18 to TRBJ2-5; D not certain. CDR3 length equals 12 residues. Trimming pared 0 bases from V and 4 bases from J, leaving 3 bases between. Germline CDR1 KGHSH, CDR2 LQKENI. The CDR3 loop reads CASSPPRETQYF. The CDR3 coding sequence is TGTGCCAGCTCACCACCGAGAGAGACCCAGTACTTC.

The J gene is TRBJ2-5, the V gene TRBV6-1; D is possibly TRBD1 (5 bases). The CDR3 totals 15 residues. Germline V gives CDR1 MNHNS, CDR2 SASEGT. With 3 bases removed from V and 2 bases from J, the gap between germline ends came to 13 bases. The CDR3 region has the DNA TGTGCCAGCAGTGAGTTAGGGTGGACACAAGAGACCCAGTACTTC. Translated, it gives CASSELGWTQETQYF.

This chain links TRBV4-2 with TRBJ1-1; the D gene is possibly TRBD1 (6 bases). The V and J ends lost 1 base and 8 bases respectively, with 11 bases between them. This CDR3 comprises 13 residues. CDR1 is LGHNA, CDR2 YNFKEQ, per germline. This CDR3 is CASSQGSDREAFF. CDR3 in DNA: TGTGCCAGCAGCCAAGGATCAGACAGGGAAGCTTTCTTT.

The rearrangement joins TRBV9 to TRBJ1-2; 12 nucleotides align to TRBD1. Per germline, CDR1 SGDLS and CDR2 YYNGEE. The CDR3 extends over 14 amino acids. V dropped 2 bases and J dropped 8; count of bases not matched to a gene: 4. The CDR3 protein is CASSVGQGAGGYTF. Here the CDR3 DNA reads TGTGCCAGCAGCGTGGGACAGGGGGCTGGCGGCTACACCTTC. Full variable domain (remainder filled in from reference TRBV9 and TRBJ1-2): DSGVTQTPKHLITATGQRVTLRCSPRSGDLSVYWYQQSLDQGLQFLIQYYNGEERAKGNILERFSAQQFPDLHSELNLSSLELGDSALYFCASSVGQGAGGYTFGSGTRLTVV.

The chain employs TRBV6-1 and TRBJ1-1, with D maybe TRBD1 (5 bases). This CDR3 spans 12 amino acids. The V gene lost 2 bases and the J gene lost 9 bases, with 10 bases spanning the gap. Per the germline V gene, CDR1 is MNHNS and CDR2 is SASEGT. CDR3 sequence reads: CASSELTDKAFF. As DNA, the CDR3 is TGTGCCAGCAGTGAATTGACAGATAAAGCTTTCTTT.

The CDR3 nucleotides are TGTGCTAGTGGTTCATACAGGGGGGAAACTGAAGCTTTCTTT. Translated, it gives CASGSYRGETEAFF. The chain is built from TRBV12-5 and TRBJ1-1; 8 bases match TRBD1. This CDR3 spans 14 amino acids. The V gene's germline CDR1 is LGHNT and CDR2 FRNRAP. V lost 4 bases to trimming and J lost 5 bases; unmatched junction nucleotides: 6.

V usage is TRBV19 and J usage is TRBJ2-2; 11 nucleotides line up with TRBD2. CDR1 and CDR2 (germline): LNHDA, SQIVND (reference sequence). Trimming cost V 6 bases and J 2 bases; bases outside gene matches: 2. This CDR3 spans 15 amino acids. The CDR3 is CASRRLAGNTGELFF. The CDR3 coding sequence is TGTGCCAGTAGGCGACTAGCGGGAAACACCGGGGAGCTGTTTTTT.

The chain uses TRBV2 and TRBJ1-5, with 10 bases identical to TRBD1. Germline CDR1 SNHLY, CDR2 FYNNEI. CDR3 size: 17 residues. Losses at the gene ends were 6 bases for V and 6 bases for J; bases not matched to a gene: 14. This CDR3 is CASSPGTGDRNTQPQHF. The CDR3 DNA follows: TGTGCCAGCAGCCCCGGGACAGGGGACAGGAACACTCAGCCCCAGCATTTT.

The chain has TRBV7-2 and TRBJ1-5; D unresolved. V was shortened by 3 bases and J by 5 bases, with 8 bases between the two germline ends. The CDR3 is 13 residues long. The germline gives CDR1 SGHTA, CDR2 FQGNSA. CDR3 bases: TGTGCCAGCAGCTTGGGCAGTTATCAGCCCCAGCATTTT. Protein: CASSLGSYQPQHF.

The CDR3 reads CASSFPGGGTDTQYF. The CDR3 coding sequence is TGTGCCAGCAGTTTCCCCGGGGGGGGCACAGATACGCAGTATTTT. The chain has TRBV27 and TRBJ2-3, with TRBD2 matching 8 bases. CDR3 length equals 15 residues. Germline CDR1 reads MNHEY; CDR2 reads SMNVEV (reference sequence). V was pared by 3 bases and J by 1 base, with 3 bases of the junction left unmatched.

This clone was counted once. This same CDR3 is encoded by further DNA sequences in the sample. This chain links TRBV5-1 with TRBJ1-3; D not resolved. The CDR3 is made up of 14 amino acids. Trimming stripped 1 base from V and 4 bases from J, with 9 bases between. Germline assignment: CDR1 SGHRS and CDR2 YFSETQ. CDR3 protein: CASSLTGVGNTIYF. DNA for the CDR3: TGCGCCAGCAGCTTGACCGGGGTCGGAAACACCATATATTTT.

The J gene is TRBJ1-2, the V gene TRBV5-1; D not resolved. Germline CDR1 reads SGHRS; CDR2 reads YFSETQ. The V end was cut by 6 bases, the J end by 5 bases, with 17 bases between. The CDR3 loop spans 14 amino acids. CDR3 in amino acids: CASNSNSGLYGYTF. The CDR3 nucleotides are TGCGCCAGCAACAGTAATTCAGGACTGTATGGCTACACCTTC.

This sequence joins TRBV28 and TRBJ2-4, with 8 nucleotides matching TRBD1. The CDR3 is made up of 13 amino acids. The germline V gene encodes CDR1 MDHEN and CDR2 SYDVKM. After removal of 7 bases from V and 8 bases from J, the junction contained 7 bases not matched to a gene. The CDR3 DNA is TGTGCCAGCATCTTGACAGGGGACGACATTCAGTACTTC. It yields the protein CASILTGDDIQYF. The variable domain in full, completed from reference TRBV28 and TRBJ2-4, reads DVKVTQSSRYLVKRTGEKVFLECVQDMDHENMFWYRQDPGLGLRLIYFSYDVKMKEKGDIPEGYSVSREKKERFSLILESASTNQTSMYLCASILTGDDIQYFGAGTRLSVL.

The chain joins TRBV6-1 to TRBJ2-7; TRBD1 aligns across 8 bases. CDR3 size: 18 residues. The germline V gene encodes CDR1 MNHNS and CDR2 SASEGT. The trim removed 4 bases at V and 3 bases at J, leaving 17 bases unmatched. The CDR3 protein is CASSGFSGGLLFGYEQYF. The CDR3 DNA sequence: TGTGCCAGCAGTGGATTTTCAGGGGGCCTCTTATTCGGCTACGAGCAGTACTTC.

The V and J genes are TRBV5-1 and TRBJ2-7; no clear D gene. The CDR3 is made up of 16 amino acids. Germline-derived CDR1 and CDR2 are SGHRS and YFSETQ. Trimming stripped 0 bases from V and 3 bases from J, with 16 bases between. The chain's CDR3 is CASSLALGQGLYEQYF. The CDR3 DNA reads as TGCGCCAGCAGCTTGGCCTTGGGCCAAGGTCTCTACGAGCAGTACTTC.

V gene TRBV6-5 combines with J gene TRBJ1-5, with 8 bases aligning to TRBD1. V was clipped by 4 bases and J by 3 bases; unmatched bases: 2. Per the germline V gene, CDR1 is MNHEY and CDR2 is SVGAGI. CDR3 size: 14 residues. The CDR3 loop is CASSSTGANQPQHF. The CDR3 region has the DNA TGTGCCAGCAGTTCGACAGGGGCCAATCAGCCCCAGCATTTT.

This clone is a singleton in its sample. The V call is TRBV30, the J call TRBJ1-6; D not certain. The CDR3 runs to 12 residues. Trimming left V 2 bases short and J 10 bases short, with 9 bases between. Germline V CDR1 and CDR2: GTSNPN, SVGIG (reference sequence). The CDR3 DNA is TGTGCCTGGAGTCGGGTTAGCTCACCCCTCCACTTT. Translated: CAWSRVSSPLHF.

CDR3 sequence (DNA): TGTGCCAGTAAGAAGGGGCAGGGGAATCAGCCCCAGCATTTT. Encoded protein: CASKKGQGNQPQHF. The chain links TRBV19 to TRBJ1-5; tentative D call: TRBD1 (6 bases). The V and J ends lost 7 bases and 4 bases respectively, with 14 bases between them. This CDR3 spans 14 amino acids. Germline V CDR1 and CDR2: LNHDA, SQIVND (reference sequence).

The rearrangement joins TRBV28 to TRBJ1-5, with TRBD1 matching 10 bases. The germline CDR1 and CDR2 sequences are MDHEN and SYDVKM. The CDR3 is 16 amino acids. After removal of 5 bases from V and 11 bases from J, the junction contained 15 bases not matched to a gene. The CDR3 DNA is TGTGCCAGCAGTATGGACAGGGGGGGGTGGCAATGGGCCCAGCATTTT. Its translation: CASSMDRGGWQWAQHF.

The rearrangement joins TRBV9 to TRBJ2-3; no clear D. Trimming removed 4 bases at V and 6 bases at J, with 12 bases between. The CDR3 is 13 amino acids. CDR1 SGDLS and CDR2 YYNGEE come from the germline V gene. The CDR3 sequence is CASSNTNTDTQYF. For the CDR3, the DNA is TGTGCCAGCAGCAACACGAACACGGATACGCAGTATTTT. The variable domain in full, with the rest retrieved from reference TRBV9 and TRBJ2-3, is DSGVTQTPKHLITATGQRVTLRCSPRSGDLSVYWYQQSLDQGLQFLIQYYNGEERAKGNILERFSAQQFPDLHSELNLSSLELGDSALYFCASSNTNTDTQYFGPGTRLTVL.